Listed below are T cell receptor beta chains from one sample, sequenced in a study of T cell responses to AZD1222 COVID-19 vaccine. The protocol was immunoSEQ multiplex PCR, while the TCRdb copy is restricted to in-frame clones and leaves out a portion. The profile shows nearly 200,000 clones, roughly 92% of them singletons. This sample comprised peripheral blood, obtained 28 days after the second AZD1222 dose. Receptors originate from an adult who received the AZD1222 COVID-19 vaccine. Each CDR3 is given with its conserved first and last residue.

v_call cdr3_aa
TRBV12-5 CASGSPLQGRAFF
TRBV5-1 CASSGGTEAFF
TRBV20-1 CSASVAGVKLGTDTQYF
TRBV5-1 CASSVPRGQVDTQYF
TRBV12-3/TRBV12-4 CASRTTGGVQHF
TRBV15 CATSRESGGELFF
TRBV3-1/TRBV3-2 CASSQAGEQPQHF
TRBV7-9 CAGGEGAGPDTQYF
TRBV18 CASSPGTGMAYEQYF
TRBV5-1 CASSLRPSPQDTQYF
TRBV27 CASSYSINANYGYTF
TRBV11-2 CASSRSGTGAYEQYF
TRBV3-1/TRBV3-2 CASSQDPLGQPQHF
TRBV19 CASSILTGKASGANVLTF
TRBV4-2 CASSLIGQSWEQFF
TRBV15 CATSSRQYSNQPQHF
TRBV5-6 CASSPTDRGYGYTF
TRBV19 CASLGQRNQPQHF
TRBV5-5 CASSSGHSYEQYF
TRBV15 CATSRDRDFYGYTF
TRBV28 CASSFVNAQEQFF
TRBV5-6 CASSPRGGPTITDTQYF
TRBV18 CASSPDNGSGYTF
TRBV4-1 CASSHLGTGRPGELFF